This T cell receptor beta chain is from a study of shared clonotypes between healthy human individuals. Study results and limitations: The genetic and exposure-history diversity represented was limited by few donors.

With regard to this clone: Its cognate antigen is unknown.

DNA at around 200 ng, tens of thousands of T cell genomes, went into sorted-subset replicate PCRs. Profiled with immunoSEQ multiplex PCR; TCRdb holds only in-frame clones, not every one. Here the sample spans some 2,100,000 clones, around 95% being singletons. The CDR3 length is 15 residues. Looked up from germline, CDR1 is SGHNT and CDR2 is YYREEE (reference sequence). Between the trimmed V and J ends, which lost 4 bases and 5 bases, there was a span of 15 bases. Subsets obtained from CD4+ cells comprised CD45RA+ naive and CD45RA-negative memory cells. The rearrangement links TRBV5-4 to TRBJ2-2, with unresolved D. The sequenced sample was naive CD4+ T cells sorted from blood. The subset: CD45RA+ positively selected. The receptor comes from a man aged 18 to 29 in good health. The CDR3 DNA reads as TGTGCCAGCAGCCCGGTTTCGGATTCAACCGGGGAGCTGTTTTTT. This translates into CASSPVSDSTGELFF. Supplemented by reference TRBV5-4 and TRBJ2-2, the full variable domain reads ETGVTQSPTHLIKTRGQQVTLRCSSQSGHNTVSWYQQALGQGPQFIFQYYREEENGRGNFPPRFSGLQFPNYSSELNVNALELDDSALYLCASSPVSDSTGELFFGEGSRLTVL.